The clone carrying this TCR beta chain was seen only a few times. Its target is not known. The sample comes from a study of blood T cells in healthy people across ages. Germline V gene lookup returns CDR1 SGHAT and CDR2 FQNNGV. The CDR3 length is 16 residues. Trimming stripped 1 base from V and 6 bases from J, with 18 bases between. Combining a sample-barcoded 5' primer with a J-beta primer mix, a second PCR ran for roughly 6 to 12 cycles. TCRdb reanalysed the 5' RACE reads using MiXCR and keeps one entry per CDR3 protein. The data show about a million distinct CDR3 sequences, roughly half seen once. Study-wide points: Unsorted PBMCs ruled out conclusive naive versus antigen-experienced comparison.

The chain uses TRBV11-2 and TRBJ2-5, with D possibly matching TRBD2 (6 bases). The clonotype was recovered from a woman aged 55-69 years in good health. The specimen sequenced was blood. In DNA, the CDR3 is TGTGCCAGCAGCTTAGTCCCGACGGGAGTGCAGAAGACCCAGTACTTC. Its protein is CASSLVPTGVQKTQYF.